This T cell receptor (beta chain) was captured by sequencing in a study of Graves' ophthalmopathy and Graves' hyperthyroidism. For repertoire sequencing, the TCR beta CDR3 regions were amplified from RNA transcripts. RT-PCR was first run with HTBI primers, then multiplex PCR in a second round. TCRdb redid the calling of the multiplex PCR reads with MiXCR, one entry per CDR3 protein. The sample has around 400,000 distinct CDR3 sequences, 20% to 25% seen once. Germline V gene lookup returns CDR1 GTSNPN and CDR2 SVGIG (reference sequence). Losses at the gene ends were 3 bases for V and 6 bases for J; bases not matched to a gene: 8. This CDR3 contains 14 residues. Aged 18 to 65, hyperthyroidism patients had been newly diagnosed, with under 2 months' duration. This clonotype was recorded many times.

This chain joins TRBV30 and TRBJ2-7, with 10 bases identical to TRBD1. Sequenced material: peripheral blood. This clonotype was sampled from a woman younger than 30 with stable Graves' hyperthyroidism. This chain's CDR3 is CAWRGDRGLCEQYF. The DNA for the CDR3 is TGTGCCTGGAGGGGGGACAGGGGTCTCTGCGAGCAGTACTTC.